One sample yielded the 4 T cell receptor beta chains listed below, sequenced in a study of neoadjuvant anti-PD-1 for oral cavity cancer. Clones were sequenced by immunoSEQ multiplex PCR, and TCRdb holds only the in-frame ones, with some missing. The sample carries more than 10,000 clones, about three fifths recorded once. Sequencing used PBMCs, obtained before nivolumab (anti-PD-1) treatment. The source of these receptors is a person aged 40-85 years with oral cavity squamous cell carcinoma.

The rearrangement links TRBV18 to TRBJ1-3, with TRBD1 as a possible D gene (5 bases). This CDR3 comprises 15 residues. CDR1 is KGHSH, CDR2 LQKENI, per germline. V was shortened by 0 bases and J by 2 bases, with 8 bases between the two germline ends. The CDR3: CASSPPGRAGNTIYF. The CDR3 region has the DNA TGTGCCAGCTCACCACCGGGGCGAGCTGGAAACACCATATATTTT.

This clone was recorded a few times. One junction end does not reproduce the germline sequence, and a read error may be involved. The chain combines TRBV7-7 with TRBJ2-5; 10 bases fit TRBD1. Germline V gene lookup returns CDR1 SSHAT and CDR2 FNYEAQ (reference sequence). The CDR3 totals 15 residues. CDR3 sequence: CASSLVGQGKETQYF. The CDR3 bases are TGTGCTAGCAGCTTAGTGGGACAGGGGAAGGAGACCCAGTACTTC.

A single count supports this clone. The chain links TRBV29-1 to TRBJ2-1; 8 bases fit TRBD1. This CDR3 spans 14 amino acids. Trimming at V came to 7 bases and at J to 0 bases, leaving 5 bases not matched to a gene. In germline, CDR1 is SQVTM, CDR2 ANQGSEA. DNA for the CDR3: TGCAGCGCCGGACAGGGCATCTCCTACAATGAGCAGTTCTTC. Its translation: CSAGQGISYNEQFF.

Only one count was recorded for this clone. The chain has TRBV4-1 and TRBJ1-1; D call uncertain. V was trimmed by 5 bases and J by 3 bases, leaving 7 bases between them. CDR1 and CDR2 from the germline V gene are MGHRA and YSYEKL. This CDR3 comprises 12 residues. As DNA, the CDR3 is TGCGCCAGCAGCAGTCGGCACACTGAAGCTTTCTTT. It codes for CASSSRHTEAFF.